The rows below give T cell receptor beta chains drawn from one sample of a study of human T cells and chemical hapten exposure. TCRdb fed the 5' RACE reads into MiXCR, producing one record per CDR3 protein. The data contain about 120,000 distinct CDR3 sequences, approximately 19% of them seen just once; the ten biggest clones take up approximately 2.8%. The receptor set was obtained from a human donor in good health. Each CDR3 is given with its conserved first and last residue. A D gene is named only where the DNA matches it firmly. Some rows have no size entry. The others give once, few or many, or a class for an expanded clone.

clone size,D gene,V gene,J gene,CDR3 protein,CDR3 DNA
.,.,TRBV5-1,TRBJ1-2,CASNPGTPSGGYTF,TGCGCCAGCAACCCCGGGACTCCAAGTGGTGGCTACACCTTC
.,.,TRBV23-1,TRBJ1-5,CASSPNSWNQPQHF,TGCGCCAGCAGTCCCAACAGCTGGAATCAGCCCCAGCATTTT
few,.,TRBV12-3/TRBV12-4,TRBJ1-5,CASSLDRQALQPQHF,TGTGCCAGCAGTTTAGACAGGCAAGCGCTCCAGCCCCAGCATTTT
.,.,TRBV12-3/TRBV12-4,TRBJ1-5,CASSPARAQPQHF,TGTGCCAGCAGCCCCGCCAGGGCTCAGCCCCAGCATTTT
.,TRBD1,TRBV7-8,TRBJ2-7,CASSWTGGQYEQYF,TGTGCCAGCAGCTGGACAGGGGGCCAGTACGAGCAGTACTTC
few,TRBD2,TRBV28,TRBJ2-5,CASMSRLAGTETQYF,TGTGCCAGCATGTCCCGACTAGCGGGAACAGAGACCCAGTACTTC
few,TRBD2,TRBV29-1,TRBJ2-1,CSVRILAGGSFF,TGCAGCGTTCGAATTCTAGCGGGAGGATCGTTCTTC
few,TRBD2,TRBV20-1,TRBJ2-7,CSATRLAGVYEQYF,TGCAGTGCCACTCGACTAGCGGGAGTTTACGAGCAGTACTTC
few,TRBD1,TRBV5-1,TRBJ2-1,CASSLGQGVSEQFF,TGCGCCAGCAGCTTGGGACAGGGTGTAAGTGAGCAGTTCTTC
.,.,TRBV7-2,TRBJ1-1,CASSWGMAGPEAFF,TGTGCCAGCAGCTGGGGGATGGCTGGGCCTGAAGCTTTCTTT
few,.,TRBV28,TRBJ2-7,CASSLASALSYEQYF,TGTGCCAGCAGTTTAGCTAGCGCCCTCTCCTACGAGCAGTACTTC
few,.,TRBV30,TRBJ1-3,CACFSYGAGNTIYF,TGTGCCTGCTTCTCTTACGGCGCTGGAAACACCATATATTTT
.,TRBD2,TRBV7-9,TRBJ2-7,CASSRGTSSHEQYF,TGTGCCAGCAGCCGTGGGACTAGCTCCCACGAGCAGTACTTC
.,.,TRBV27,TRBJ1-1,CASSPGKGGETEAFF,TGTGCCAGCAGTCCCGGAAAAGGGGGGGAAACTGAAGCTTTCTTT
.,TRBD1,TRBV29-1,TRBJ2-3,CSAVQQGTDTQYF,TGCAGCGCCGTACAACAGGGGACAGATACGCAGTATTTT
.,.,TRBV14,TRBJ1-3,CASSQVGGSGNTIYF,TGTGCCAGCAGCCAAGTCGGGGGTTCGGGAAACACCATATATTTT
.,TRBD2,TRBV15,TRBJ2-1,CATSRDGEGGPRNEQFF,TGTGCCACCAGCAGAGATGGTGAGGGAGGGCCCCGCAATGAGCAGTTCTTC
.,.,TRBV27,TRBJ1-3,CASSLYQGSGNTIYF,TGTGCCAGCAGTTTATATCAGGGTTCTGGAAACACCATATATTTT
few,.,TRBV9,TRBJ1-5,CASSEYSNQPQHF,TGTGCCAGCAGTGAGTATAGCAATCAGCCCCAGCATTTT
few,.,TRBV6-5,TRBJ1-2,CASSYSGQGGYGYTF,TGTGCCAGCAGTTACTCGGGGCAGGGCGGCTATGGCTACACCTTC
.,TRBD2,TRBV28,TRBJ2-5,CASSSRDGRAGETQYF,TGTGCCAGCAGTTCCCGTGACGGGAGGGCCGGAGAGACCCAGTACTTC
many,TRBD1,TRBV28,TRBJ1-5,CASRGTGSISQPQHF,TGTGCCAGCAGGGGGACAGGGAGTATAAGTCAGCCCCAGCATTTT
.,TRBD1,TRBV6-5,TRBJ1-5,CASSADRVGNQPQHF,TGTGCCAGCAGTGCCGACAGGGTCGGCAATCAGCCCCAGCATTTT
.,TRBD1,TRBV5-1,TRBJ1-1,CASSLVPPGTGAGNTEAFF,TGCGCCAGCAGCTTGGTGCCCCCGGGGACAGGGGCAGGGAACACTGAAGCTTTCTTT
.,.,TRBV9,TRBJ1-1,CASSVAEGWKAFF,TGTGCCAGCAGCGTAGCAGAGGGGTGGAAAGCTTTCTTT
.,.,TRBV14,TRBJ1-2,CASSQDGGPGLYGYTF,TGTGCCAGCAGCCAAGACGGGGGGCCGGGTCTTTATGGCTACACCTTC
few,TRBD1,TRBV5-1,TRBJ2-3,CASSGRTGPTDTQYF,TGCGCCAGCAGCGGCCGGACAGGGCCCACAGATACGCAGTATTTT
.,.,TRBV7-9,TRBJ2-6,CASSPTPGSGANVLTF,TGTGCCAGCAGCCCGACACCCGGCTCTGGGGCCAACGTCCTGACTTTC
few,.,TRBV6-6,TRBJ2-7,CASRQGSSSYEQYF,TGTGCCAGCAGACAGGGTTCCAGCTCCTACGAGCAGTACTTC
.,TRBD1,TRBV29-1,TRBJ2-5,CSVIGTARGTQYF,TGCAGCGTAATAGGGACAGCGAGGGGGACCCAGTACTTC
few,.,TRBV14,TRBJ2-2,CATLDRNTGELFF,TGTGCCACCCTCGACAGGAACACCGGGGAGCTGTTTTTT
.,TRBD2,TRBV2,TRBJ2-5,CASLEAGGLETQYF,TGTGCCAGCCTAGAGGCGGGAGGTTTGGAGACCCAGTACTTC
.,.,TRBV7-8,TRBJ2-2,CASSTTSMNTGELFF,TGTGCCAGCAGCACCACTAGCATGAACACCGGGGAGCTGTTTTTT
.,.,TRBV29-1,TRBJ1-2,CSDQDGYGYTF,TGCAGCGATCAGGACGGTTATGGCTACACCTTC
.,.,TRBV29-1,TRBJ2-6,CSVVGSGANVLTF,TGCAGCGTTGTGGGTTCCGGGGCCAACGTCCTGACTTTC
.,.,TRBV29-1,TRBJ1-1,CSVESTGNTEAFF,TGCAGCGTTGAATCGACAGGGAACACTGAAGCTTTCTTT
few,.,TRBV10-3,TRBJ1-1,CAISESDATEAFF,TGTGCCATCAGTGAGTCGGATGCGACTGAAGCTTTCTTT
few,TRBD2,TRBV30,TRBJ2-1,CAFSGRGPNEQFF,TGTGCCTTTAGCGGGAGAGGGCCCAATGAGCAGTTCTTC
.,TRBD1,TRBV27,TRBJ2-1,CASSLRGTGATYNEQFF,TGTGCCAGCAGTTTACGGGGGACAGGGGCAACCTACAATGAGCAGTTCTTC
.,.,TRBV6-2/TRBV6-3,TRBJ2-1,CASLSWGEQFF,TGTGCCAGCCTCTCATGGGGTGAGCAGTTCTTC
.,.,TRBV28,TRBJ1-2,CAISRAGSLNGYTF,TGTGCCATATCCCGGGCCGGCAGCCTTAACGGCTACACCTTC
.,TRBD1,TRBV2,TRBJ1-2,CASSAARQGAGYGDTF,TGTGCCAGCAGCGCGGCGAGACAGGGGGCAGGCTATGGCGACACCTTC
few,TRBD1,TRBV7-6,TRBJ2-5,CASSSTGGRETQYF,TGTGCCAGCAGCTCCACAGGGGGTCGAGAGACCCAGTACTTC
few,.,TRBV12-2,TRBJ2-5,CASRLGPWGRGALIQETQYF,.
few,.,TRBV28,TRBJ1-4,CASSPIIANEKLFF,TGTGCCAGCAGCCCCATTATAGCTAATGAAAAACTGTTTTTT
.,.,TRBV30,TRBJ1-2,CAWRRGANYGYTF,TGTGCCTGGAGGAGGGGGGCAAACTATGGCTACACCTTC
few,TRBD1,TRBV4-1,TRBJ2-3,CASSLQGAQAPTDTQYF,TGCGCCAGCAGCCTTCAGGGGGCCCAAGCTCCCACAGATACGCAGTATTTT
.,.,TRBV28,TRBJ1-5,CATQRVNQPQHF,TGTGCCACCCAGCGAGTGAATCAGCCCCAGCATTTT
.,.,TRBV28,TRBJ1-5,CASRAGQRGQPQHF,TGTGCCAGCAGAGCCGGACAGAGGGGGCAGCCCCAGCATTTT
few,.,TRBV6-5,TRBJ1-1,CASRLTVNTEAFF,TGTGCCAGCAGGCTGACGGTTAACACTGAAGCTTTCTTT
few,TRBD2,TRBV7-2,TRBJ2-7,CASSPVAGAPGEQYF,TGTGCCAGCAGCCCCGTAGCGGGAGCCCCCGGGGAGCAGTACTTC
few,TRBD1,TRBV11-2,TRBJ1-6,CASRGQSYNSPLHF,TGTGCCAGCAGGGGACAGAGTTATAATTCACCCCTCCACTTT
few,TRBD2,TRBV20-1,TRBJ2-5,CSAAGTSGRPVYEETQYF,TGCAGTGCTGCCGGGACTAGCGGGAGGCCTGTCTATGAAGAGACCCAGTACTTC
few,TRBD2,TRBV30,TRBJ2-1,CAWSVLAGGSYNEQFF,TGTGCCTGGAGTGTACTAGCGGGGGGCTCCTACAATGAGCAGTTCTTC
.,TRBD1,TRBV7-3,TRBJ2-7,CASSSTGGYKQYF,TGTGCCAGCAGCTCGACAGGGGGCTACAAGCAGTACTTC
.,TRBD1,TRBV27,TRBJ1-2,CASSLSPGGNYGYTF,TGTGCCAGCAGTTTATCGCCAGGGGGAAACTATGGCTACACCTTC
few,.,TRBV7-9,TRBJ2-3,CASSVTTSTDTQYF,TGTGCCAGCAGCGTTACTACTAGCACAGATACGCAGTATTTT